A single sample is the source of the 8 T cell receptor beta chains below, sequenced in a study of T cells in women clearing cervical HPV infection. The repertoire was sequenced with immunoSEQ multiplex PCR; TCRdb's copy has only in-frame clones and lacks some. The table for this sample gives around 39,000 clones. The sequenced sample consisted of blood buffy coat. These receptors originate from a woman aged 18-70 years with a cervical HPV16 infection that either progressed to CIN3+ or cleared (not recorded which).

Concerning this clone itself: The read stops 3 residues short of the end of the CDR3; the missing end is completed from the germline J gene. The rearrangement links TRBV7-2 to TRBJ2-3; TRBD2 matches at 11 bases. V shed 5 bases, J shed 5 bases, and the junction held 6 bases outside the gene matches. Germline V gene lookup returns CDR1 SGHTA and CDR2 FQGNSA. The CDR3 is 15 residues long. The sequenced part of the CDR3 DNA is TGTGCCAGCAGCCCCAGACTAGCGGGGAAAGATACG. This translates into CASSPRLAGKDT. The CDR3 as a whole reads CASSPRLAGKDTQYF.

Details on this clone: The CDR3 extends 3 residues past the end of the read, so its final part is completed from the germline J gene. V gene TRBV20-1 combines with J gene TRBJ1-2, with 7 bases fitting TRBD1. CDR1 is DFQATT and CDR2 is SNEGSKA in the germline V gene (reference sequence). Trimming cost V 5 bases and J 4 bases; bases outside gene matches: 4. This CDR3 is built from 12 residues. CDR3 DNA, as far as it was read: TGCAGTGCTGGCAGGGGGTCCTATGGC. Protein product: CSAGRGSYG. The entire CDR3 protein is CSAGRGSYGYTF.

On this clone itself: With the read ending 3 residues before the CDR3 end, the germline J gene is used to fill in that end. V gene TRBV18 combines with J gene TRBJ2-1; D is possibly TRBD2 (5 bases). CDR1 and CDR2 from the germline V gene are KGHSH and LQKENI. The CDR3 has 15 residues. V was pared by 3 bases and J by 0 bases, with 9 bases between. CDR3 in amino acids: CASSPRASSYNEQFF. The sequenced CDR3 bases are TGTGCCAGCTCACCGAGGGCTTCCTCCTACAATGAG.

With regard to this clone: Germline and junction disagree at one end, which may indicate a read error. Coverage ceases 3 residues before the CDR3 finishes, and the germline J gene fills in the end. V usage is TRBV7-2 and J usage is TRBJ2-7, with no clear D. The germline V gene encodes CDR1 SGHTA and CDR2 FQGNSA. CDR3 length: 13 residues. The covered CDR3 bases are TGTGCCGGCAGCTTAGTGCTAGGCAACGAG. It specifies CAGSLVLGNE. The whole CDR3 protein is CAGSLVLGNEQYF.

Concerning this clone: The CDR3 end is not reached by the read, which stops 3 residues before it; the germline J gene fills it in. The chain links TRBV2 to TRBJ2-2, with D unresolved. CDR3 length equals 15 residues. Deletions cut 6 bases from V and 2 bases from J, with 13 bases between. Germline V gene data show CDR1 as SNHLY and CDR2 as FYNNEI. The CDR3 loop reads CASSRQSLNTGELFF. The sequenced CDR3 bases are TGTGCCAGCAGCCGCCAAAGCCTCAACACCGGGGAG.

The sequenced part of the CDR3 DNA is TGTGCCAGCAGCTTACTAGCGGGGGGGACTTGGCCCGGGGAG. This gives the protein CASSLLAGGTWPGE. In full, the CDR3 is CASSLLAGGTWPGELFF. The J gene is TRBJ2-2, the V gene TRBV13; 12 nucleotides agree with TRBD2. The read gets to within 3 residues of the CDR3 end, and the germline J gene fills in the rest. This CDR3 is 17 amino acids long. Germline CDR1 is PRHDT and CDR2 is FYEKMQ (reference sequence). V dropped 2 bases and J dropped 6; count of bases not matched to a gene: 7.

Worth noting for this clone: The sequence runs out 3 residues before the end of the CDR3; the remainder is reconstructed from the germline J gene. The chain employs TRBV2 and TRBJ2-3; 8 bases match TRBD2. CDR3 length equals 14 residues. Looked up from germline, CDR1 is SNHLY and CDR2 is FYNNEI. With V trimmed by 2 bases and J by 5 bases, 3 bases remained unmatched. CDR3 in amino acids: CASSESLAGDTQYF. The sequenced part of the CDR3 DNA is TGTGCCAGCAGTGAAAGCCTAGCGGGAGATACG. Together with reference TRBV2 and TRBJ2-3, the CDR3 gives the full variable domain: EPEVTQTPSHQVTQMGQEVILRCVPISNHLYFYWYRQILGQKVEFLVSFYNNEISEKSEIFDDQFSVERPDGSNFTLKIRSTKLEDSAMYFCASSESLAGDTQYFGPGTRLTVL.

CDR3 DNA (partial): TGTGCCAGCAGTTCGAACCCGGGACAGGGTAACATT. This codes for CASSSNPGQGNI. The complete CDR3 reads CASSSNPGQGNIQYF. The chain recombines TRBV28 with TRBJ2-4; 9 bases fit TRBD1. With the read ending 3 residues before the CDR3 end, the germline J gene is used to fill in that end. Germline CDR1 is MDHEN and CDR2 is SYDVKM. The CDR3 spans 15 residues. The J segment lost 7 bases and the V segment lost 4 bases, leaving 8 bases of the junction unmatched.